The rows below give T cell receptor beta chains drawn from one sample of a study of PD-1 blockade in classical Hodgkin lymphoma. TCRdb's copy holds only in-frame clones and misses some; the assay was immunoSEQ multiplex PCR. This sample has tens of thousands of clones; around 80% occur once, and the top ten carry less than 10%. The sequenced sample was peripheral blood mononuclear cells (PBMCs), obtained before the fourth cycle of nivolumab. These receptors were collected from a human donor with classical Hodgkin lymphoma. Each CDR3 is given with its conserved first and last residue. The D gene is left open where the match is weak. Where a row states a size, it is once, few, many or the class of an expanded clone; other rows omit it.

clone size: NA
V gene: TRBV19
J gene: TRBJ1-1
D gene: TRBD1
CDR3 protein: CASRPRTGLMNTEAFF
CDR3 DNA: TGTGCCAGTAGACCACGGACAGGGCTTATGAACACTGAAGCTTTCTTT

clone size: once
V gene: TRBV5-1
J gene: TRBJ2-5
D gene: TRBD2
CDR3 protein: CASSGTLAARQETQYF
CDR3 DNA: TGCGCCAGCAGCGGGACTCTAGCGGCCAGACAAGAGACCCAGTACTTC

clone size: few
V gene: TRBV5-1
J gene: TRBJ1-1
D gene: NA
CDR3 protein: CASSPTDLNTEAFF
CDR3 DNA: TGCGCCAGCAGCCCGACGGACCTGAACACTGAAGCTTTCTTT

clone size: NA
V gene: TRBV10-3
J gene: TRBJ1-3
D gene: NA
CDR3 protein: CAISESPGTGNTIYF
CDR3 DNA: TGTGCCATCAGTGAGTCGCCAGGGACTGGAAACACCATATATTTT

clone size: NA
V gene: TRBV6-6
J gene: TRBJ2-7
D gene: NA
CDR3 protein: CASSYSRVPAEQYF
CDR3 DNA: TGTGCCAGCAGTTACTCTCGGGTCCCCGCCGAGCAGTACTTC

clone size: few
V gene: TRBV7-2
J gene: TRBJ2-1
D gene: TRBD2
CDR3 protein: CASSPRLAGVGNEQFF
CDR3 DNA: TGTGCCAGCAGCCCGCGACTAGCGGGAGTGGGTAATGAGCAGTTCTTC

clone size: few
V gene: TRBV6-6
J gene: TRBJ1-1
D gene: NA
CDR3 protein: CASSTIFGSTVREAFF
CDR3 DNA: TGTGCCAGCAGCACAATCTTTGGATCAACGGTACGGGAAGCTTTCTTT

clone size: NA
V gene: TRBV7-9
J gene: TRBJ2-3
D gene: TRBD2
CDR3 protein: CASSLVSGGATDTQYF
CDR3 DNA: TGTGCCAGCAGCTTAGTTAGCGGGGGGGCCACAGATACGCAGTATTTT

clone size: few
V gene: TRBV28
J gene: TRBJ1-5
D gene: NA
CDR3 protein: CASFTRAVSNQPQHF
CDR3 DNA: TGTGCCAGCTTCACGCGGGCAGTGAGCAATCAGCCCCAGCATTTT

clone size: NA
V gene: TRBV4-1
J gene: TRBJ2-3
D gene: TRBD2
CDR3 protein: CASSQGLAGVWGDTQYF
CDR3 DNA: TGCGCCAGCAGCCAAGGACTAGCGGGAGTTTGGGGCGATACGCAGTATTTT

clone size: NA
V gene: TRBV10-3
J gene: TRBJ2-2
D gene: NA
CDR3 protein: CAISESLTGELFF
CDR3 DNA: TGTGCCATCAGTGAGTCCCTCACCGGGGAGCTGTTTTTT

clone size: NA
V gene: TRBV7-6
J gene: TRBJ2-3
D gene: TRBD2
CDR3 protein: CASLAASPFTDTQYF
CDR3 DNA: TGTGCCAGCCTAGCGGCATCACCCTTCACAGATACGCAGTATTTT

clone size: few
V gene: TRBV10-1
J gene: TRBJ2-7
D gene: NA
CDR3 protein: CASNGLASYEQYF
CDR3 DNA: TGCGCCAGCAACGGCCTCGCCTCCTACGAGCAGTACTTC

clone size: NA
V gene: TRBV7-2
J gene: TRBJ2-5
D gene: NA
CDR3 protein: CASSLTSGETQYF
CDR3 DNA: TGTGCCAGCAGCTTGACTAGTGGAGAGACCCAGTACTTC

clone size: NA
V gene: TRBV6-5
J gene: TRBJ2-7
D gene: TRBD1
CDR3 protein: CASSYSKDRVPYEQYF
CDR3 DNA: TGTGCCAGCAGTTACTCGAAGGACAGGGTGCCCTACGAGCAGTACTTC

clone size: NA
V gene: TRBV10-3
J gene: TRBJ2-7
D gene: TRBD1
CDR3 protein: CAIHTGTGNYEQYF
CDR3 DNA: TGTGCCATACACACCGGGACAGGGAACTACGAGCAGTACTTC

clone size: once
V gene: TRBV5-6
J gene: TRBJ2-6
D gene: NA
CDR3 protein: CASSPLGAGANVLTF
CDR3 DNA: TGTGCCAGCAGCCCGCTAGGGGCGGGGGCCAACGTCCTGACTTTC

clone size: NA
V gene: TRBV6-6
J gene: TRBJ2-7
D gene: NA
CDR3 protein: CAARPLLAPGEQYF
CDR3 DNA: TGTGCCGCCCGCCCTCTCCTAGCTCCAGGTGAGCAGTACTTC

clone size: NA
V gene: TRBV7-3
J gene: TRBJ2-3
D gene: TRBD1
CDR3 protein: CASSETGGAVPQYF
CDR3 DNA: TGTGCCAGCAGCGAAACAGGGGGCGCGGTGCCGCAGTATTTT

clone size: NA
V gene: TRBV6-5
J gene: TRBJ1-6
D gene: TRBD1
CDR3 protein: CASSRPGQGNSPLHF
CDR3 DNA: TGTGCCAGCAGTAGGCCAGGACAGGGGAATTCACCCCTCCACTTT

clone size: few
V gene: TRBV9
J gene: TRBJ2-1
D gene: NA
CDR3 protein: CASSVAGIGGLYNEQFF
CDR3 DNA: TGTGCCAGCAGCGTAGCCGGGATCGGGGGGCTTTACAATGAGCAGTTCTTC

clone size: NA
V gene: TRBV18
J gene: TRBJ2-3
D gene: TRBD1
CDR3 protein: CASSINSGQGDTQYF
CDR3 DNA: TGTGCCAGCTCAATTAATTCGGGACAGGGAGATACGCAGTATTTT

clone size: once
V gene: TRBV19
J gene: TRBJ2-5
D gene: NA
CDR3 protein: CASSYDLQETQYF
CDR3 DNA: TGTGCCAGTAGTTACGACCTCCAAGAGACCCAGTACTTC

clone size: NA
V gene: TRBV5-8
J gene: TRBJ1-4
D gene: NA
CDR3 protein: CASSFDANGGKLFF
CDR3 DNA: TGTGCCAGCAGCTTCGACGCGAATGGGGGAAAACTGTTTTTT

clone size: few
V gene: TRBV7-9
J gene: TRBJ1-1
D gene: NA
CDR3 protein: CASSLQRETEAFF
CDR3 DNA: TGTGCCAGCAGCTTACAGCGGGAGACTGAAGCTTTCTTT

clone size: NA
V gene: TRBV10-3
J gene: TRBJ2-7
D gene: TRBD1
CDR3 protein: CAIHAGTGAYEQYF
CDR3 DNA: TGTGCCATCCACGCCGGGACAGGGGCCTACGAGCAGTACTTC